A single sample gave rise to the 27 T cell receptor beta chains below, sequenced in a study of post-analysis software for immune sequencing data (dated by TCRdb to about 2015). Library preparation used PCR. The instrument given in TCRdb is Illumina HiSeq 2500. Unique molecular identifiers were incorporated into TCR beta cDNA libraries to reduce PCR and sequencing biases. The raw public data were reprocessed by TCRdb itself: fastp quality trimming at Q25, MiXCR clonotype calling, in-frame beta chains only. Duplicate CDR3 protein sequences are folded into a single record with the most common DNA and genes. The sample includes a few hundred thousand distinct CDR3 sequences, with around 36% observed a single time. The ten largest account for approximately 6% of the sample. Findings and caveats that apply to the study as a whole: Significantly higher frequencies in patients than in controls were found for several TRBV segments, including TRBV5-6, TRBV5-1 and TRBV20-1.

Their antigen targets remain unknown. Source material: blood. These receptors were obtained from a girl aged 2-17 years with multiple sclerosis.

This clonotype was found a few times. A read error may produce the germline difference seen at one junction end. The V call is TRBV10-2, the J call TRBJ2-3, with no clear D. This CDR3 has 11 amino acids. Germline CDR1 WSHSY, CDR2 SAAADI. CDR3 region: CASSEQDMQYF. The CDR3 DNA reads TGCGCCAGCAGTGAGCAAGATATGCAGTATTTT.

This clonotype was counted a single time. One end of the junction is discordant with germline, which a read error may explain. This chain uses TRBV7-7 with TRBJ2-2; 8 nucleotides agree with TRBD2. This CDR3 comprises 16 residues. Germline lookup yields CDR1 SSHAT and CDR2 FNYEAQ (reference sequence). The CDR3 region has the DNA TGTGCTAGCACCACCAACGCAGCGGGGGCTGCCGGGGAGCTGTTTTTT. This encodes CASTTNAAGAAGELFF.

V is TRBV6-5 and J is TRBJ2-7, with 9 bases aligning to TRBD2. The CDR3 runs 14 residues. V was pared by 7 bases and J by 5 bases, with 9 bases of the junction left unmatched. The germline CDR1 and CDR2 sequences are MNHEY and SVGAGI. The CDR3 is CASTSIGGRDEQYF. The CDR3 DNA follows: TGTGCCAGCACCTCTATCGGCGGGAGGGACGAGCAGTACTTC.

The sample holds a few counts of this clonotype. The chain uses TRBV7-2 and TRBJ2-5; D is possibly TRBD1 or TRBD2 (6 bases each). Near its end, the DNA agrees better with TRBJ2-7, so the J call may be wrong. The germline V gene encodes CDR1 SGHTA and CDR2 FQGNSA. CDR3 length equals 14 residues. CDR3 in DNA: TGTGCCAGCAGCTCCCGTGGGGGGCGTGGCGAGCAGTACTTC. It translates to CASSSRGGRGEQYF.

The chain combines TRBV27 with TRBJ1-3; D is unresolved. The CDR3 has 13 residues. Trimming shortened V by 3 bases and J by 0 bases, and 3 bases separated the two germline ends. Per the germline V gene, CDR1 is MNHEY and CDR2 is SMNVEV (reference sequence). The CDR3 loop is CASSFVSGNTIYF. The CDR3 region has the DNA TGTGCCAGCAGTTTCGTCTCTGGAAACACCATATATTTT.

CDR3 amino acids: CASSRDRGFGELFF. The CDR3 coding sequence is TGTGCCAGCAGCCGAGACAGGGGTTTCGGGGAGCTGTTTTTT. The chain uses TRBV7-7 and TRBJ2-2, with 8 bases lining up with TRBD1. The CDR3 totals 14 residues. The V gene end was trimmed by 5 bases and the J gene end by 7 bases; junction bases not matched to a gene: 6. Germline assignment: CDR1 SSHAT and CDR2 FNYEAQ (reference sequence).

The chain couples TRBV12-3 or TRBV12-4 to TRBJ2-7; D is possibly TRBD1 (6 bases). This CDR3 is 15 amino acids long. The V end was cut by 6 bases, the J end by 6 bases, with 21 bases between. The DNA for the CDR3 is TGTGCCAGCAGGAGCAGGGGTGGGGATTGGGGCGAGCAGTACTTC. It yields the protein CASRSRGGDWGEQYF.

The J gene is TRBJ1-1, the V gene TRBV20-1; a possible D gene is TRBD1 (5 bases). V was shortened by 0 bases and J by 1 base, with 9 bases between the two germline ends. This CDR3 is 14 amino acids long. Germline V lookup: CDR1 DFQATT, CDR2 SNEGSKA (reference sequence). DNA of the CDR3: TGCAGTGCTAGAGACAGGGCTTCGAACACTGAAGCTTTCTTT. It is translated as CSARDRASNTEAFF.

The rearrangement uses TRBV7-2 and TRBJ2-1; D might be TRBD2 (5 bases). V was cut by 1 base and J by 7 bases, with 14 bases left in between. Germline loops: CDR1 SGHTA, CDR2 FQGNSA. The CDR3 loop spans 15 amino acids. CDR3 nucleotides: TGTGCCAGCAGCTTAGACCTACCGAGGGCAAATGAGCAGTTCTTC. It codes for CASSLDLPRANEQFF.

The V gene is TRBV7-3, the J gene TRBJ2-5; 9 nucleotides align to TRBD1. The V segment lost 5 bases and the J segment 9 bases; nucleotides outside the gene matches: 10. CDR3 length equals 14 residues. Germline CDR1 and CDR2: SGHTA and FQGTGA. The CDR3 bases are TGTGCCAGCAGCCCCCCGGGACAGGGAGGTCCCCAGTACTTC. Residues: CASSPPGQGGPQYF.

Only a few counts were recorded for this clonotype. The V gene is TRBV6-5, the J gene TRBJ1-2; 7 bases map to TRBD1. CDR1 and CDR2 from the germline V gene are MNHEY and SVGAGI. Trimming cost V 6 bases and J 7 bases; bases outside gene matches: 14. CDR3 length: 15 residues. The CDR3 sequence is CASSPTGDSHSGYTF. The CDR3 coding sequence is TGTGCCAGCAGCCCAACAGGGGACAGCCACTCTGGCTACACCTTC.

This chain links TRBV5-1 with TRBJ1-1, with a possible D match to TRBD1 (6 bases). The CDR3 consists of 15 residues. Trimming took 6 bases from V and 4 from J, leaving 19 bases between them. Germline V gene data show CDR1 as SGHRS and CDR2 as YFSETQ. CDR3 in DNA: TGCGCCAGCACTCTAGGGGGGGCGGGAACCACTGAAGCTTTCTTT. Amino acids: CASTLGGAGTTEAFF. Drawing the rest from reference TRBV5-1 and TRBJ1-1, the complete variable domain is KAGVTQTPRYLIKTRGQQVTLSCSPISGHRSVSWYQQTPGQGLQFLFEYFSETQRNKGNFPGRFSGRQFSNSRSEMNVSTLELGDSALYLCASTLGGAGTTEAFFGQGTRLTVV.

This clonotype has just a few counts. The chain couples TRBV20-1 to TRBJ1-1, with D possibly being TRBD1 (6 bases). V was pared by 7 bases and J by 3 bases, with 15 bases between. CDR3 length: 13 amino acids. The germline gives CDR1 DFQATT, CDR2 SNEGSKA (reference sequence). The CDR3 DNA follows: TGCAGTGTTCGGGCAGGGGTACACACTGAAGCTTTCTTT. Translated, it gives CSVRAGVHTEAFF.

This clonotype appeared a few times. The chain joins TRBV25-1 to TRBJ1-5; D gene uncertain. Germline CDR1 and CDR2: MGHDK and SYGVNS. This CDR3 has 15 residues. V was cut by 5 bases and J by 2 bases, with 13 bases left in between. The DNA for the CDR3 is TGTGCCAGCAGTCCCGGATGGGGTCGCAATCAGCCCCAGCATTTT. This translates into CASSPGWGRNQPQHF.

This CDR3 reads CASSLALRGGHNEQFF. The CDR3 bases are TGTGCCAGCAGCTTAGCGCTACGCGGGGGGCACAATGAGCAGTTCTTC. V and J are TRBV7-9 and TRBJ2-1, with 8 bases matching TRBD2. Per the germline V gene, CDR1 is SEHNR and CDR2 is FQNEAQ (reference sequence). The CDR3 extends over 16 amino acids. The trim removed 0 bases at V and 5 bases at J, leaving 6 bases unmatched.

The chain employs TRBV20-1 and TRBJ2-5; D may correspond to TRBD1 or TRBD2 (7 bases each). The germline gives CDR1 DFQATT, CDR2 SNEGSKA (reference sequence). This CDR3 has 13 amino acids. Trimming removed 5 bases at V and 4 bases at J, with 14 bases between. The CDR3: CSAGEGAGETQYF. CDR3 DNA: TGCAGTGCTGGGGAGGGGGCAGGAGAGACCCAGTACTTC.

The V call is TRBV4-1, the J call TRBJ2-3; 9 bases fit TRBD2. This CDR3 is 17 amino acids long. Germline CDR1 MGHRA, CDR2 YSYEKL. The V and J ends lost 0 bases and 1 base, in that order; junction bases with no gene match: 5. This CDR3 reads CASSQDGRGGGTDTQYF. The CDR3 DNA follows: TGCGCCAGCAGCCAAGATGGGCGGGGGGGTGGCACAGATACGCAGTATTTT.

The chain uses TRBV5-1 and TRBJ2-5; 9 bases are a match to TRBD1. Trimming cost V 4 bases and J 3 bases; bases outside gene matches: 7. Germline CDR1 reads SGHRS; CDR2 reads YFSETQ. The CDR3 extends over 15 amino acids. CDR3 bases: TGCGCCAGCAGCATTAGGACAGGGGCAGAAGAGACCCAGTACTTC. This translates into CASSIRTGAEETQYF.

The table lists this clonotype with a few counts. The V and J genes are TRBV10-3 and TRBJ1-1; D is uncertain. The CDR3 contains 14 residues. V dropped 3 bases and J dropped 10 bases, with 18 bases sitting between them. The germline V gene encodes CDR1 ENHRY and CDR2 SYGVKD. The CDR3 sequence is CAISDNMEPVIAFF. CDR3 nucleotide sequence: TGTGCCATCAGTGATAACATGGAGCCGGTCATAGCTTTCTTT.

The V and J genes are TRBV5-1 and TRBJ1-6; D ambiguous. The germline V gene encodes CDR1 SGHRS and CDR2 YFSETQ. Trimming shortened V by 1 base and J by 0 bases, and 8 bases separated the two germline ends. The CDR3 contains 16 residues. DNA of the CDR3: TGCGCCAGCAGCTTGCCTGGCGGCTCCTATAATTCACCCCTCCACTTT. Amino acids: CASSLPGGSYNSPLHF.

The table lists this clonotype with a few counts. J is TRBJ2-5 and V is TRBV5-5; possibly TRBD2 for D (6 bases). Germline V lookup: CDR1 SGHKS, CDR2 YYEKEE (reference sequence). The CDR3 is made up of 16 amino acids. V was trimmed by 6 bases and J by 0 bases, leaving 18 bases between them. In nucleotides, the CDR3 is TGTGCCAGCACCCCGCCCGGGGGACCGTACCAAGAGACCCAGTACTTC. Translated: CASTPPGGPYQETQYF.

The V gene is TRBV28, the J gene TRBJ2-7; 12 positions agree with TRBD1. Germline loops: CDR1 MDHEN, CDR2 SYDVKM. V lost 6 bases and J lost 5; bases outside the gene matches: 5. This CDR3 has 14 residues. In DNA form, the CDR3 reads TGTGCCAGCAGCTCGGGACAGGGGGCAAACGAGCAGTACTTC. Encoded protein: CASSSGQGANEQYF.

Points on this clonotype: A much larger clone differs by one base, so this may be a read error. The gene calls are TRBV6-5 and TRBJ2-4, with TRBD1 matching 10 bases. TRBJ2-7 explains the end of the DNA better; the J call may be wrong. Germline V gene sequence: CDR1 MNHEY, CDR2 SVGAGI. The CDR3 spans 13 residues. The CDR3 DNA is TGTACCAGCAGTTACAGGACAGGGGGCGAGCAGTACTTC. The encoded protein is CTSSYRTGGEQYF.

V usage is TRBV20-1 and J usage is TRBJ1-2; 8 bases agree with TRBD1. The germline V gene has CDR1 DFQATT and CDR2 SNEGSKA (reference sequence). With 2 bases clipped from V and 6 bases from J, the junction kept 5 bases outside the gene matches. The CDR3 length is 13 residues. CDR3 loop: CSARSQGAHGYTF. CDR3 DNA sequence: TGCAGTGCTAGATCCCAGGGGGCCCATGGCTACACCTTC.

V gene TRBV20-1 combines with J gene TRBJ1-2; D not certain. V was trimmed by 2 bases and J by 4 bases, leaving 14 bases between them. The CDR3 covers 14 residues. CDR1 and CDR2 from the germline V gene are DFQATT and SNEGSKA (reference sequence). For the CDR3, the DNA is TGCAGTGCTAGACTCGACGGGGTAACCTATGGCTACACCTTC. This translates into CSARLDGVTYGYTF.

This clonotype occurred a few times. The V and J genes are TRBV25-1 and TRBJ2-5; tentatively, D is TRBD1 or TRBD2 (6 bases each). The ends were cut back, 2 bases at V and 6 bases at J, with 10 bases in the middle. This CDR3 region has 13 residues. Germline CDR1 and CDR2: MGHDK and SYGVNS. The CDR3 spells CASSEGGRQTQYF. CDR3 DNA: TGTGCCAGCAGTGAAGGGGGGCGGCAGACCCAGTACTTC.

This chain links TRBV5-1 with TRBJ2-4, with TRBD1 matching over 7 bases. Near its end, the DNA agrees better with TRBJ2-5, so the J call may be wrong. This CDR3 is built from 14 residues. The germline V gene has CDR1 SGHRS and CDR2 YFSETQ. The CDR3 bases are TGCGCCAGCGACGAGAACAGGGGTCGAGGGACCCAGTACTTC. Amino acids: CASDENRGRGTQYF.